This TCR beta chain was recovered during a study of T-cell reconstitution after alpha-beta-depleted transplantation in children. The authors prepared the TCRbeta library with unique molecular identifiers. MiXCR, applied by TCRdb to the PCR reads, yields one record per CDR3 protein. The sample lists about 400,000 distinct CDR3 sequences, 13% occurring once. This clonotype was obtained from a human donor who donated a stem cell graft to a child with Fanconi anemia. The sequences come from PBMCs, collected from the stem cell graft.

CDR3 amino acids: CASSLFGGTYEQYV. The DNA of the CDR3 is TGCGCCAGCAGCTTGTTCGGGGGGACCTACGAGCAGTACGTC. The chain is built from TRBV5-1 and TRBJ2-7, with TRBD2 matching over 7 bases. The V segment lost 1 base and the J segment 2 bases; nucleotides outside the gene matches: 3. The germline gives CDR1 SGHRS, CDR2 YFSETQ. The CDR3 totals 14 residues.